This T cell receptor (beta chain) was found in a study of T cells in women clearing cervical HPV infection. CDR3 size: 19 residues. V was clipped by 5 bases and J by 5 bases, with 28 bases between them. The germline V gene has CDR1 ENHRY and CDR2 SYGVKD. Clones were sequenced by immunoSEQ multiplex PCR, and TCRdb holds only the in-frame ones, with some missing. Here the sample table reports roughly 30,000 clones. MY09/MY11 PCR detected cervical HPV DNA; dot-blot assigned genotypes. About this clone: Read sequence stops 3 residues before the CDR3 end, and the germline J gene provides the missing end.

The V call is TRBV10-3, the J call TRBJ2-1; D call uncertain. The sequenced sample was blood buffy coat. This sequence originates from a woman between 18 and 69 years old with a cervical HPV16 infection that either progressed to CIN3+ or cleared (not recorded which). The chain's CDR3 is CAISKRALSSRPLDNEQFF. Incomplete CDR3 DNA: TGTGCCATCAGTAAGAGAGCTCTTAGTAGCCGTCCCTTAGACAATGAG.